The rows below give T cell receptor beta chains drawn from one sample of a study of blood T cell repertoires in COVID-19. Only in-frame clones appear in the TCRdb table, and some are missing; sequencing was by immunoSEQ multiplex PCR. The data hold more than 300,000 clones, with around 87% observed a single time. Sequencing used peripheral blood. These receptors were collected from a woman aged 40 to 55 with COVID-19, enrolled during active disease. Each CDR3 is given with its conserved first and last residue. The order of the fields is J gene, clone size, D gene, V gene, CDR3 length, CDR3 DNA, CDR3 protein. A D gene is named only where the DNA matches it firmly. Clone size is not always given. Where it is, it says once, few, many or a class for expanded clones.

TRBJ2-5 | . | TRBD1 | TRBV28 | 17 | TGTGCCAGCAGCCCCTTCCGGGACAGGGGGCCCCAAGAGACCCAGTACTTC | CASSPFRDRGPQETQYF
TRBJ1-5 | . | . | TRBV7-2 | 12 | TGTGCCAGCAGCCCCTCTCTAGAGCCCCAGCATTTT | CASSPSLEPQHF
TRBJ2-7 | . | . | TRBV5-5 | 15 | TGTGCCAGCAGCTTAGTGAGGGCGGGTATCTACGAGCAGTACTTC | CASSLVRAGIYEQYF
TRBJ1-2 | . | TRBD1 | TRBV6-6 | 14 | TGTGCCAGCAGTTACTCGGAAGGGGGCACGGGCTACACCTTC | CASSYSEGGTGYTF
TRBJ1-3 | . | TRBD1 | TRBV28 | 16 | TGTGCCAGCAGTTATTTACAGGGGGCAGCAGGAAACACCATATATTTT | CASSYLQGAAGNTIYF
TRBJ1-2 | . | . | TRBV7-2 | 14 | TGTGCCAGCAGCTACCCCGGCAGGGTGGGTGGCTACACCTTC | CASSYPGRVGGYTF
TRBJ1-1 | . | . | TRBV7-8 | 13 | TGTGCCAGCAGCCATGGGCAGAACACTGAAGCTTTCTTT | CASSHGQNTEAFF
TRBJ1-5 | . | . | TRBV30 | 16 | TGTGCCTGGAGTGCGGGGTCTTACCGCAGCAATCAGCCCCAGCATTTT | CAWSAGSYRSNQPQHF
TRBJ1-1 | . | . | TRBV6-5 | 15 | TGTGCCAGCAATCTCGGACGGGATGCAAACACTGAAGCTTTCTTT | CASNLGRDANTEAFF
TRBJ2-1 | . | TRBD2 | TRBV27 | 17 | TGTGCCAGCAGTTTCGTCCCACTCGGGGGGGCTTACAATGAGCAGTTCTTC | CASSFVPLGGAYNEQFF
TRBJ1-5 | . | TRBD1 | TRBV27 | 14 | TGTGCCAGCAGCCTACAGGGGATCAATCAGCCCCAGCATTTT | CASSLQGINQPQHF
TRBJ2-5 | . | . | TRBV7-9 | 14 | TGTGCCAGCACCCCGAGCAGCGGACAAGAGACCCAGTACTTC | CASTPSSGQETQYF
TRBJ1-2 | . | . | TRBV4-1 | 15 | TGCGCCAGCAGCCAAGGGCTTGGACTTGTCTATGGCTACACCTTC | CASSQGLGLVYGYTF
TRBJ1-6 | . | TRBD1 | TRBV6-6 | 15 | TGTGCCAGCAGTGCAGGACAGGGAGGGGTTTCACCCCTCCACTTT | CASSAGQGGVSPLHF
TRBJ2-7 | . | . | TRBV28 | 13 | TGTGCCAGCAGTTTGAACTCACCCTACGAGCAGTACTTC | CASSLNSPYEQYF
TRBJ2-6 | . | TRBD2 | TRBV5-4 | 17 | TGTGCCAGCACCAGGCGGGGGGCTACCGCTGGGGCCAACGTCCTGACTTTC | CASTRRGATAGANVLTF
TRBJ1-2 | . | TRBD1 | TRBV12-3/TRBV12-4 | 12 | TGTGCCAGCGACAGGGGTGGGTATGGCTACACCTTC | CASDRGGYGYTF
TRBJ2-1 | once | . | TRBV6-5 | 14 | TGTGTCGTGGGCAGGTTCTCCTCCTACAATGAGCAGTTCTTC | CVVGRFSSYNEQFF
TRBJ1-6 | . | TRBD1 | TRBV2 | 13 | TGTGCCAGCATTACAGGGGGTACTCCACCCCTCCACTTT | CASITGGTPPLHF
TRBJ2-7 | . | TRBD2 | TRBV5-4 | 15 | TGTGCCAGCAGTTCGCAAGGGAGGGTATCCTACGAGCAGTACTTC | CASSSQGRVSYEQYF
TRBJ2-2 | . | TRBD2 | TRBV4-2 | 18 | TGTGCCAGCAGCCAATCACTAGCGGGGAGGCGGTACACCGGGGAGCTGTTTTTT | CASSQSLAGRRYTGELFF
TRBJ1-4 | . | TRBD1 | TRBV19 | 15 | TGTGCCAGTAGTAAACGTCCCGGGACAGTGGAAAAACTGTTTTTT | CASSKRPGTVEKLFF
TRBJ1-4 | . | TRBD1 | TRBV28 | 15 | TGTGCCAGCAGTTCCGGGACAGGTTTAGGGGAAAAACTGTTTTTT | CASSSGTGLGEKLFF
TRBJ2-1 | . | TRBD1 | TRBV19 | 15 | TGTGCCAGTAGCCCGACAGGGTTTGGCCAGGGTGAGCAGTTCTTC | CASSPTGFGQGEQFF
TRBJ1-4 | . | . | TRBV3-1/TRBV3-2 | 15 | TGTGCCAGCAGCGCTCAGGGGAGGGCATTAGAAAAACTGTTTTTT | CASSAQGRALEKLFF
TRBJ1-3 | . | . | TRBV27 | 15 | TGTGCCAGCAGTTCTCTTCCACCCCTCAGGGACACCATATATTTT | CASSSLPPLRDTIYF
TRBJ1-2 | . | . | TRBV7-9 | 17 | TGTGCCAGCAGCCCCTCAAATGTATTCGGTTCTAACTATGGCTACACCTTC | CASSPSNVFGSNYGYTF
TRBJ1-2 | . | . | TRBV28 | 18 | TGTGCCAGCAGTTTATCATCGGGGGAATTCATCCCGTCCTATGGCTACACCTTC | CASSLSSGEFIPSYGYTF
TRBJ1-5 | few | TRBD1 | TRBV7-2 | 14 | TGTGCCAGCAGCTTACAGGGGGGCAATCAGCCCCAGCATTTT | CASSLQGGNQPQHF
TRBJ1-5 | . | TRBD1 | TRBV7-2 | 13 | TGTGCCAGCAGCTATGACAGGGATCAGCCCCAGCATTTT | CASSYDRDQPQHF
TRBJ2-1 | . | . | TRBV11-1 | 14 | TGTGCCAGCAGCTGGAGGCCCCCCTACAATGAGCAGTTCTTC | CASSWRPPYNEQFF
TRBJ1-6 | . | TRBD1 | TRBV28 | 17 | TGTGCCAGCAGTACATTGCGGACAGGGGACCATAATTCACCCCTCCACTTT | CASSTLRTGDHNSPLHF